This TCR beta chain originates from a study of CD8 T cells in Susac syndrome. After extraction with the RNeasy kit, roughly 0.45 to 1 ug of the RNA was reverse transcribed using random hexamers. Across 54 Vbeta and 13 Jbeta, TCR beta CDR3 was amplified with immunoSEQ multiplex PCR. MiXCR was run by TCRdb on the immunoSEQ multiplex PCR reads, yielding one entry per CDR3 protein. The profile shows 100,000 to 150,000 distinct CDR3 sequences, around 96% of them singletons. V shed 0 bases, J shed 1 base, and the junction held 8 bases outside the gene matches. The CDR3 is made up of 17 amino acids. Germline CDR1 reads MNHEY; CDR2 reads SMNVEV (reference sequence).

What was sequenced was CD8+ T cells from PBMCs. The sequence was collected from a human donor with Susac syndrome. This sequence joins TRBV27 and TRBJ1-1; 7 bases match TRBD1. This CDR3 reads CASSLSTRGPWNTEAFF. The CDR3 nucleotides read TGTGCCAGCAGTTTATCAACGAGGGGGCCCTGGAACACTGAAGCTTTCTTT.